The 26 T cell receptor beta chains presented below share a single source sample, sequenced in a study of blood T cell repertoires in COVID-19. Assay used: immunoSEQ multiplex PCR; TCRdb lists only in-frame clones, some missing. Among around 80,000 clones listed, roughly 77% were seen once. Specimen: peripheral blood. These receptors came from a man in his forties or fifties with active or convalescent COVID-19.

This chain uses TRBV2 with TRBJ2-6, with 11 positions matching TRBD1. The CDR3 covers 18 residues. Germline V gives CDR1 SNHLY, CDR2 FYNNEI. After removal of 5 bases from V and 0 bases from J, the junction contained 6 bases not matched to a gene. The chain's CDR3 is CASSQPGQGVSGANVLTF. DNA of the CDR3: TGTGCCAGCAGTCAGCCGGGACAGGGGGTCTCTGGGGCCAACGTCCTGACTTTC.

The V gene is TRBV7-2, the J gene TRBJ2-1; 9 bases agree with TRBD1. Per the germline V gene, CDR1 is SGHTA and CDR2 is FQGNSA. Trimming cost V 5 bases and J 5 bases; bases outside gene matches: 7. The CDR3 contains 15 residues. The CDR3 DNA is TGTGCCAGCAGCAAACCGGGACAGGGCCACAATGAGCAGTTCTTC. Protein sequence: CASSKPGQGHNEQFF.

This clone was seen repeatedly, ten times or more. This chain links TRBV4-1 with TRBJ2-7, with D possibly TRBD1 on 6 matching bases. The germline gives CDR1 MGHRA, CDR2 YSYEKL. The CDR3 totals 13 residues. V was cut by 3 bases and J by 4 bases, with 10 bases left in between. The CDR3 DNA reads as TGCGCCAGCAGCCATTCAGGGGTGTACGAGCAGTACTTC. Protein: CASSHSGVYEQYF.

The chain's CDR3 is CASSPLAQGGYTF. CDR3 bases: TGTGCCAGCAGCCCCCTGGCCCAGGGAGGCTACACCTTC. This chain joins TRBV5-5 and TRBJ1-2; a weak D match, TRBD1 (5 bases). V lost 4 bases to trimming and J lost 8 bases, with 15 bases between them. This CDR3 spans 13 amino acids. CDR1 is SGHKS, CDR2 YYEKEE, per germline (reference sequence).

The table lists this clone with a count of one. V usage is TRBV25-1 and J usage is TRBJ1-1; 9 nucleotides align to TRBD1. There are 15 residues in the CDR3. After removal of 0 bases from V and 5 bases from J, the junction contained 4 bases not matched to a gene. CDR1 and CDR2 (germline): MGHDK, SYGVNS. The DNA for the CDR3 is TGTGCCAGCAGTGAATATTGGACAGGGGAAACTGAAGCTTTCTTT. Its protein is CASSEYWTGETEAFF.

V and J are TRBV12-3 or TRBV12-4 and TRBJ2-7; no reliable D call. The CDR3 is made up of 12 amino acids. Trimming shortened V by 3 bases and J by 7 bases, and 10 bases separated the two germline ends. CDR3 DNA sequence: TGTGCCAGCAGTTTTAGTGTGAGGGAGCAGTACTTC. This codes for CASSFSVREQYF.

This clone turned up a few times. The chain has TRBV5-5 and TRBJ1-1; maybe TRBD1 (5 bases). CDR1 SGHKS and CDR2 YYEKEE come from the germline V gene (reference sequence). Deletions cut 1 base from V and 6 bases from J, with 13 bases between. The CDR3 is 14 residues long. The CDR3 DNA reads TGTGCCAGCAGCTTGATGGACCCGGGGGCTGAAGCTTTCTTT. It specifies CASSLMDPGAEAFF.

V and J are TRBV14 and TRBJ1-6, with D possibly TRBD1 on 6 matching bases. Per germline, CDR1 SGHDN and CDR2 FVKESK. Trimming shortened V by 4 bases and J by 5 bases, and 9 bases separated the two germline ends. The CDR3 is 14 amino acids. CDR3 amino acids: CASSRTEDNSPLHF. In DNA, the CDR3 is TGTGCCAGCAGCCGGACAGAGGATAATTCACCCCTCCACTTT.

The chain uses TRBV7-2 and TRBJ1-3; D call uncertain. Per the germline V gene, CDR1 is SGHTA and CDR2 is FQGNSA. The CDR3 is 17 residues long. V was shortened by 2 bases and J by 0 bases, with 14 bases between the two germline ends. CDR3 bases: TGTGCCAGCAGCTTAAATCTGGCAGGCTACTCTGGAAACACCATATATTTT. Its translation is CASSLNLAGYSGNTIYF.

The chain has TRBV7-3 and TRBJ2-2, with TRBD2 matching over 8 bases. V lost 5 bases to trimming and J lost 4 bases; unmatched junction nucleotides: 9. The CDR3 spans 16 residues. Germline values: CDR1 SGHTA, CDR2 FQGTGA. The CDR3 DNA reads TGTGCCAGCAGCCCCCGAACTAGCGGCGGCACCGGGGAGCTGTTTTTT. Translation gives CASSPRTSGGTGELFF.

J is TRBJ2-5 and V is TRBV5-4; weak D call: TRBD2 (5 bases). In germline, CDR1 is SGHNT, CDR2 YYREEE (reference sequence). The V end lost 7 bases, the J end lost 13 bases, and 17 bases lay between the germline ends. CDR3 length: 11 amino acids. The CDR3 DNA reads TGTGCCAGCCCCGCTAGCCGGGCCCCGTACTTC. Amino acids: CASPASRAPYF.

J is TRBJ2-3 and V is TRBV19; D is ambiguous. This CDR3 has 15 residues. Between the trimmed V and J ends, which lost 2 bases and 2 bases, there was a span of 11 bases. Germline CDR1 and CDR2: LNHDA and SQIVND (reference sequence). CDR3 amino acids: CASSISSALTDTQYF. CDR3 sequence (DNA): TGTGCCAGTAGTATATCCAGCGCCCTCACAGATACGCAGTATTTT.

This chain connects TRBV28 to TRBJ1-1; 12 bases fit TRBD1. The CDR3 sequence is 15 residues long. The V and J ends lost 6 bases and 4 bases, in that order; junction bases with no gene match: 6. Germline lookup yields CDR1 MDHEN and CDR2 SYDVKM. CDR3: CASRGDRGLGTEAFF. The CDR3 DNA sequence: TGTGCCAGCAGGGGGGACAGGGGGCTAGGCACTGAAGCTTTCTTT.

V gene TRBV3-1 (or the pseudogene TRBV3-2) combines with J gene TRBJ2-3; 10 bases align to TRBD2. The ends lost 0 bases at V and 4 bases at J; junction bases unmatched: 7. The germline gives CDR1 LGHDT, CDR2 YNNKEL (reference sequence). This CDR3 region has 17 residues. In DNA form, the CDR3 reads TGTGCCAGCAGCCAAGATTTTCCTAGCGGGGGCCCAGATACGCAGTATTTT. Its protein is CASSQDFPSGGPDTQYF.

The chain couples TRBV3-1 (or the pseudogene TRBV3-2) to TRBJ1-4, with D tentatively TRBD1 (6 bases). Germline V gene data show CDR1 as LGHDT and CDR2 as YNNKEL (reference sequence). V lost 6 bases and J lost 5, with 19 bases in between. The CDR3 contains 16 residues. The CDR3 nucleotides read TGTGCCAGCAGTCAGACCTCAGGGGATGTGAATGAAAAACTGTTTTTT. Encoded protein: CASSQTSGDVNEKLFF.

The CDR3 DNA follows: TGTGCCAGTAGTACGGGAGAACTTAATGAAAAACTGTTTTTT. It specifies CASSTGELNEKLFF. The chain uses TRBV19 and TRBJ1-4; the D is unclear. CDR1 LNHDA and CDR2 SQIVND come from the germline V gene (reference sequence). With 4 bases removed from V and 4 bases from J, the gap between germline ends came to 10 bases. The CDR3 has 14 residues.

This clone was seen only a few times. V and J are TRBV6-5 and TRBJ1-2, with TRBD1 matching 11 bases. Germline V CDR1 and CDR2: MNHEY, SVGAGI. The CDR3 is 16 residues long. V dropped 1 base and J dropped 4; count of bases not matched to a gene: 5. CDR3 sequence: CASSYYRTGGGYGYTF. For the CDR3, the DNA is TGTGCCAGCAGTTACTATCGGACAGGGGGCGGCTATGGCTACACCTTC.

The V and J genes are TRBV18 and TRBJ1-1; D possibly corresponds to TRBD1 (6 bases). The CDR3 contains 14 residues. The V end lost 8 bases, the J end lost 1 base, and 14 bases lay between the germline ends. Germline loops: CDR1 KGHSH, CDR2 LQKENI. CDR3 protein: CASALTDRNTEAFF. The CDR3 DNA follows: TGTGCCAGCGCGTTGACGGACAGGAACACTGAAGCTTTCTTT.

This CDR3 is CASSLRIGAGGSREAFF. As DNA, the CDR3 is TGTGCCAGCAGTTTAAGAATCGGGGCGGGGGGTAGTCGTGAAGCTTTCTTT. The chain links TRBV27 to TRBJ1-1; TRBD1 might be the D (5 bases). The germline V gene has CDR1 MNHEY and CDR2 SMNVEV (reference sequence). V lost 2 bases and J 7 bases, leaving 23 bases between the germline ends. The CDR3 contains 17 residues.

The chain joins TRBV11-2 to TRBJ2-5, with 11 nucleotides matching TRBD2. In germline, CDR1 is SGHAT, CDR2 FQNNGV. The CDR3 consists of 16 residues. Germline trimming cut 8 bases from V and 3 bases from J; bases unmatched to any gene: 11. The CDR3 coding sequence is TGTGCCAGCCGCCAGGGGGTGGGACTAGCGGAAGAGACCCAGTACTTC. Protein product: CASRQGVGLAEETQYF.

This clone turned up a few times. The gene calls are TRBV5-8 and TRBJ2-3; unclear D gene. Germline CDR1 and CDR2: SGHTS and YDEGEE. The CDR3 totals 16 residues. The V end lost 0 bases, the J end lost 2 bases, and 13 bases lay between the germline ends. The DNA for the CDR3 is TGTGCCAGCAGCTTGGGTCGGGTCTCCTTCACAGATACGCAGTATTTT. This codes for CASSLGRVSFTDTQYF.

The V and J genes are TRBV9 and TRBJ1-5, with 7 bases lining up with TRBD1. From germline, CDR1 is SGDLS and CDR2 YYNGEE. The CDR3 sequence is 15 residues long. V lost 3 bases to trimming and J lost 3 bases; unmatched junction nucleotides: 6. CDR3 protein: CASSEGTDYNQPQHF. DNA for the CDR3: TGTGCCAGCAGCGAGGGGACAGACTACAATCAGCCCCAGCATTTT.

This clone occurred many times. The chain has TRBV11-3 and TRBJ1-1, with 9 bases fitting TRBD1. The CDR3 has 16 residues. With 1 base clipped from V and 0 bases from J, the junction kept 3 bases outside the gene matches. Germline V gives CDR1 SGHNT, CDR2 YENEEA. This CDR3 is CASSLGTGVMNTEAFF. The CDR3 coding sequence is TGTGCCAGCAGCTTAGGGACAGGGGTTATGAACACTGAAGCTTTCTTT.

The chain recombines TRBV12-2 with TRBJ2-4; TRBD1 reflects the table's D call only, with no check against the DNA. TRBV12-2 corresponds to a pseudogene. The CDR3 has 15 amino acids. The CDR3 spells CASRLETGGKNIQYF. CDR3 nucleotide sequence: TGTGCAAGTCGCTTAGAGACAGGGGGCAAAAACATTCAGTACTTC.

The V gene is TRBV6-5, the J gene TRBJ1-5, with D unclear. Trimming removed 6 bases at V and 3 bases at J, with 15 bases between. The CDR3 has 15 amino acids. Germline assignment: CDR1 MNHEY and CDR2 SVGAGI. The CDR3 sequence: CASSPLGGFNQPQHF. DNA for the CDR3: TGTGCCAGCAGCCCACTGGGCGGGTTCAATCAGCCCCAGCATTTT.

This sequence joins TRBV5-5 and TRBJ2-3; TRBD1 might be the D (6 bases). The germline V and J ends were trimmed by 0 bases and 3 bases, with 11 bases remaining between them. CDR3 length: 15 residues. The germline V gene encodes CDR1 SGHKS and CDR2 YYEKEE (reference sequence). CDR3 sequence reads: CASSLGTEGTDTQYF. CDR3 nucleotide sequence: TGTGCCAGCAGCTTGGGGACAGAAGGAACAGATACGCAGTATTTT. Full variable domain (remainder filled in from reference TRBV5-5 and TRBJ2-3): DAGVTQSPTHLIKTRGQQVTLRCSPISGHKSVSWYQQVLGQGPQFIFQYYEKEERGRGNFPDRFSARQFPNYSSELNVNALLLGDSALYLCASSLGTEGTDTQYFGPGTRLTVL.